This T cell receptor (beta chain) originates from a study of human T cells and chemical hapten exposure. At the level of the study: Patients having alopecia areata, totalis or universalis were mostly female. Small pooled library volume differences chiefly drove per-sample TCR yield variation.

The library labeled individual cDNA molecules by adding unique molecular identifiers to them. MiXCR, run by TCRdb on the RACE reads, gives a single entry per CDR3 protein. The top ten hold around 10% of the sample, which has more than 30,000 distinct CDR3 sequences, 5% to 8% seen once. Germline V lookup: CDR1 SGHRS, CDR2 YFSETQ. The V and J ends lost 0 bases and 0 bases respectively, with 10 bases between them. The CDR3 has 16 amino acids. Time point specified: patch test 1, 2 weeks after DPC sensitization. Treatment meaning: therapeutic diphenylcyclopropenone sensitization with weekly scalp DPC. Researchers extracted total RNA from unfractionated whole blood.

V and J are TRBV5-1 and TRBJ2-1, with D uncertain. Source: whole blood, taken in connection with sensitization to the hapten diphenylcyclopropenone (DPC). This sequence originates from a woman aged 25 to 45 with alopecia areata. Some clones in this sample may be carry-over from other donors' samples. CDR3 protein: CASSLAAKSSYNEQFF. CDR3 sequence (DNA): TGCGCCAGCAGCTTGGCCGCGAAGAGCTCCTACAATGAGCAGTTCTTC.